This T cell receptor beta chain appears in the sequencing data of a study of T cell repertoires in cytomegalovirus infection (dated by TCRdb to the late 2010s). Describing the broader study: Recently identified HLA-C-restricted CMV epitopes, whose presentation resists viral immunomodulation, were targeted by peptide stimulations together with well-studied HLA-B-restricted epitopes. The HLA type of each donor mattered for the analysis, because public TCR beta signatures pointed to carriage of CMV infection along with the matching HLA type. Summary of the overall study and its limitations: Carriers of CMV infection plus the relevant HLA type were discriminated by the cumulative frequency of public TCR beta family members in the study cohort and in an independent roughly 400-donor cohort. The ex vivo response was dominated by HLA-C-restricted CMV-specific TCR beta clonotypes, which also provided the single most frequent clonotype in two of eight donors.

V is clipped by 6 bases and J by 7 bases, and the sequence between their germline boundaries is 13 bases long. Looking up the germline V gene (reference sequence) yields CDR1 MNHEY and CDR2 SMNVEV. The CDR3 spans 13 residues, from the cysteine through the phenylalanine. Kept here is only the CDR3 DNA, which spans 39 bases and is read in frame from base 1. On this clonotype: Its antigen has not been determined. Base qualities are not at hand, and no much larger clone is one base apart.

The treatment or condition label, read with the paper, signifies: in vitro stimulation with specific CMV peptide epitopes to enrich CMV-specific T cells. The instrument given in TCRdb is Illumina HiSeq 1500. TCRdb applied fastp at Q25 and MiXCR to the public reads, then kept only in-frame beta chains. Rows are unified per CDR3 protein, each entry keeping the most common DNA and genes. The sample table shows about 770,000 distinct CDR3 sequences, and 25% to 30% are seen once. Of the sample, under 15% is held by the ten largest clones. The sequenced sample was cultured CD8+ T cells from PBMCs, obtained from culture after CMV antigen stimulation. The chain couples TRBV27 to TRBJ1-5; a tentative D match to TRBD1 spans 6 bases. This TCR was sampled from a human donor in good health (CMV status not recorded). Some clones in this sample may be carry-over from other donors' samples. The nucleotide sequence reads TGTGCCAGCAGAGGTGGGGGCGGGCAGCCCCAGCATTTT. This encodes CASRGGGGQPQHF.